These 23 T cell receptor beta chains were all obtained from the same sample, sequenced in a study of shared clonotypes between healthy human individuals. TCRdb's table, derived via immunoSEQ multiplex PCR, lists solely in-frame clones and lacks some. Of over 2 million clones listed, just under 95% are singletons. The sample consisted of naive CD4+ T cells from PBMCs. Subset denoted: CD45RA+ positively selected. The receptors shown here come from a man aged 18-30 years in good health. Some clones in this sample may be carry-over from other donors' samples.

The J gene is TRBJ2-5, the V gene TRBV5-8; 7 positions agree with TRBD1. CDR1 is SGHTS, CDR2 YDEGEE, per germline. There are 14 residues in the CDR3. V lost 3 bases and J lost 4; bases outside the gene matches: 6. The CDR3 DNA reads TGTGCCAGCAGCTACGACAGGGCACGAGAGACCCAGTACTTC. It encodes CASSYDRARETQYF.

As regards this clone: This CDR3 is also generated by other DNA sequences in the sample. The chain employs TRBV29-1 and TRBJ2-3; 8 nucleotides line up with TRBD1. The J segment lost 4 bases and the V segment lost 5 bases, leaving 2 bases of the junction unmatched. CDR1 and CDR2 from the germline V gene are SQVTM and ANQGSEA. CDR3 length equals 12 residues. The CDR3 here is CSVSGGADTQYF. The CDR3 DNA follows: TGCAGCGTTTCAGGGGGCGCAGATACGCAGTATTTT.

V usage is TRBV10-2 and J usage is TRBJ2-7; TRBD2 aligns across 8 bases. CDR1 is WSHSY, CDR2 SAAADI, per germline. V lost 7 bases, J lost 6 bases, and 14 bases stayed unmatched. The CDR3 runs 15 residues. CDR3 in amino acids: CASTTGLGIWSEQYF. The DNA of the CDR3 is TGCGCCAGCACTACGGGACTAGGGATTTGGTCCGAGCAGTACTTC.

The chain carries TRBV6-1 and TRBJ1-3, with a tentative D call TRBD1 (6 bases). The CDR3 has 15 amino acids. Germline values: CDR1 MNHNS, CDR2 SASEGT. With 10 bases removed from V and 0 bases from J, the gap between germline ends came to 16 bases. The CDR3 sequence: CATTRGSSSGNTIYF. The CDR3 DNA sequence: TGTGCCACCACCAGGGGCTCCAGCTCTGGAAACACCATATATTTT.

This sequence joins TRBV7-9 and TRBJ1-2; a weak D match, TRBD1 (5 bases). The CDR3 contains 16 residues. Germline loops: CDR1 SEHNR, CDR2 FQNEAQ (reference sequence). The V and J ends lost 5 bases and 0 bases respectively, with 16 bases between them. CDR3 sequence (DNA): TGTGCCAGCAGCCATTACGGCAGGGCGACTAACTATGGCTACACCTTC. This codes for CASSHYGRATNYGYTF.

This chain links TRBV7-2 with TRBJ2-7, with D unresolved. CDR1 SGHTA and CDR2 FQGNSA come from the germline V gene. Trimming removed 1 base from V and 2 bases from J, with 9 bases in between. The CDR3 length is 14 residues. The CDR3 here is CASSLVGNTYEQYF. The CDR3 coding sequence is TGTGCCAGCAGCTTAGTTGGGAACACCTACGAGCAGTACTTC.

The genes are TRBV5-1 and TRBJ1-5; D not certain. The germline V gene has CDR1 SGHRS and CDR2 YFSETQ. The V end lost 0 bases, the J end lost 1 base, and 5 bases lay between the germline ends. This CDR3 contains 14 residues. The CDR3 DNA sequence: TGCGCCAGCAGCTTGGGGGAGAGCAATCAGCCCCAGCATTTT. Encoded protein: CASSLGESNQPQHF.

CDR3 region: CASSTRTGANYGYTF. CDR3 nucleotides: TGTGCCAGCAGCACTCGGACAGGTGCCAACTATGGCTACACCTTC. The chain carries TRBV9 and TRBJ1-2, with TRBD1 matching over 7 bases. Germline V gene lookup returns CDR1 SGDLS and CDR2 YYNGEE. V shed 4 bases and J 2 bases; nucleotides not matched to a gene: 8. This CDR3 is 15 amino acids long.

The rearrangement joins TRBV28 to TRBJ2-3; D possibly corresponds to TRBD1 (5 bases). V lost 5 bases and J 1 base, leaving 16 bases between the germline ends. CDR1 MDHEN and CDR2 SYDVKM come from the germline V gene. CDR3 length: 16 residues. CDR3 protein: CASSSIRRVGTDTQYF. The CDR3 DNA follows: TGTGCCAGCAGTAGCATCCGCAGGGTCGGCACAGATACGCAGTATTTT.

V is TRBV29-1 and J is TRBJ2-3; TRBD2 aligns across 8 bases. This CDR3 is 15 amino acids long. V gave up 5 bases and J gave up 2 bases; unmatched junction bases: 9. Germline values: CDR1 SQVTM, CDR2 ANQGSEA. The CDR3 here is CSVRNFGGATDTQYF. The CDR3 nucleotides read TGCAGCGTTAGAAATTTCGGGGGGGCCACAGATACGCAGTATTTT.

This clone was observed a single time. The chain has TRBV5-1 and TRBJ2-1, with D unclear. This CDR3 is built from 15 residues. CDR1 and CDR2 (germline): SGHRS, YFSETQ. Trimming stripped 0 bases from V and 5 bases from J, with 12 bases between. CDR3 protein: CASSLVEILDNEQFF. The DNA of the CDR3 is TGCGCCAGCAGCTTGGTTGAGATTCTTGACAATGAGCAGTTCTTC.

CDR3 nucleotide sequence: TGTGCCAGCAGCCGACTAGCGGGAGGATCGAACACCGGGGAGCTGTTTTTT. This encodes CASSRLAGGSNTGELFF. V and J are TRBV4-2 and TRBJ2-2; 13 bases match TRBD2. J gave up 0 bases and V 4 bases, and 2 bases lay outside the gene matches. From germline, CDR1 is LGHNA and CDR2 YNFKEQ. The CDR3 length is 17 residues.

The chain carries TRBV5-1 and TRBJ2-7, with D possibly being TRBD1 (6 bases). V was trimmed by 4 bases and J by 0 bases, leaving 8 bases between them. CDR1 and CDR2 from the germline V gene are SGHRS and YFSETQ. This CDR3 has 13 amino acids. The chain's CDR3 is CASSMDSSYEQYF. The CDR3 DNA is TGCGCCAGCAGCATGGACAGCTCCTACGAGCAGTACTTC.

The chain carries TRBV6-5 and TRBJ2-1; D unclear. Deletions cut 0 bases from V and 1 base from J, with 10 bases between. The CDR3 runs 16 residues. Germline V gene data show CDR1 as MNHEY and CDR2 as SVGAGI. The CDR3 is CASSYSAVVSYNEQFF. The CDR3 region has the DNA TGTGCCAGCAGTTACTCGGCGGTTGTGTCCTACAATGAGCAGTTCTTC.

As DNA, the CDR3 is TGTGCCAGCAGCGGAAAGCGGGAGATGGAAGAGACCCAGTACTTC. Translating gives CASSGKREMEETQYF. The genes are TRBV9 and TRBJ2-5; 8 bases map to TRBD2. This CDR3 region has 15 residues. CDR1 and CDR2 from the germline V gene are SGDLS and YYNGEE. V gave up 3 bases and J gave up 3 bases; unmatched junction bases: 7.

A word on this clone: Other DNA sequences in this sample translate to the same CDR3. The rearrangement links TRBV5-1 to TRBJ2-3, with 8 positions matching TRBD1. V shed 4 bases, J shed 2 bases, and the junction held 6 bases outside the gene matches. This CDR3 comprises 15 residues. In germline, CDR1 is SGHRS, CDR2 YFSETQ. CDR3 loop: CASSPRTGNTDTQYF. The CDR3 coding sequence is TGCGCCAGCAGCCCCCGGACAGGGAACACAGATACGCAGTATTTT.

This chain uses TRBV7-6 with TRBJ2-3; 9 nucleotides agree with TRBD1. Trimming cost V 3 bases and J 3 bases; bases outside gene matches: 4. This CDR3 comprises 15 residues. Germline lookup yields CDR1 SGHVS and CDR2 FNYEAQ. CDR3 in amino acids: CASSLGTGPTDTQYF. The CDR3 DNA reads as TGTGCCAGCAGCTTGGGGACAGGGCCAACAGATACGCAGTATTTT.

The rearrangement joins TRBV6-1 to TRBJ2-1; 9 nucleotides line up with TRBD1. Germline V gene lookup returns CDR1 MNHNS and CDR2 SASEGT. J gave up 4 bases and V 5 bases, and 3 bases lay outside the gene matches. This CDR3 has 14 amino acids. CDR3 sequence (DNA): TGTGCCAGCAGTATTGGACAGGGGTACAATGAGCAGTTCTTC. Its translation is CASSIGQGYNEQFF.

The rearrangement joins TRBV11-2 to TRBJ2-7; TRBD2 is a possible D gene (5 bases). Germline loops: CDR1 SGHAT, CDR2 FQNNGV. The CDR3 runs to 14 residues. The ends were cut back, 6 bases at V and 6 bases at J, with 18 bases in the middle. The CDR3, as DNA: TGTGCCAGCAGGTTGATTTGGTCGGCGGGCGAGCAGTACTTC. Amino acid sequence: CASRLIWSAGEQYF.

V usage is TRBV14 and J usage is TRBJ2-1; tentatively, D is TRBD2 (7 bases). Germline values: CDR1 SGHDN, CDR2 FVKESK. The V and J ends lost 4 bases and 8 bases respectively, with 15 bases between them. The CDR3 contains 14 residues. Here the CDR3 reads CASSRGGGVDEQFF. CDR3 DNA: TGTGCCAGCAGCCGAGGGGGGGGAGTTGATGAGCAGTTCTTC.

The chain carries TRBV4-3 and TRBJ1-3; D gene ambiguous. The germline V gene encodes CDR1 LGHNA and CDR2 YSLEER. The length of the CDR3 is 14 residues. Deletions cut 1 base from V and 2 bases from J, with 6 bases between. CDR3 protein: CASSQGLTGNTIYF. The CDR3 coding sequence is TGCGCCAGCAGCCAAGGGCTAACTGGAAACACCATATATTTT.

This chain uses TRBV9 with TRBJ2-3; possible D gene TRBD2, 5 bases. V was trimmed by 2 bases and J by 6 bases, leaving 19 bases between them. Per the germline V gene, CDR1 is SGDLS and CDR2 is YYNGEE. This CDR3 comprises 16 residues. The CDR3 sequence: CASSVTPGVHGDTQYF. Here the CDR3 DNA reads TGTGCCAGCAGCGTCACACCCGGGGTCCATGGGGATACGCAGTATTTT.

The CDR3 loop is CSASTGQPQHF. CDR3 sequence (DNA): TGCAGTGCGTCGACCGGTCAGCCCCAGCATTTT. The chain combines TRBV20-1 with TRBJ1-5; unclear D gene. The CDR3 extends over 11 amino acids. Germline V gene lookup returns CDR1 DFQATT and CDR2 SNEGSKA (reference sequence). The V and J ends lost 6 bases and 6 bases respectively, with 9 bases between them.